These 5 T cell receptor beta chains came from one sample sequenced in a study of blood T cell repertoires in COVID-19. Some clones are missing from TCRdb's copy, which holds only in-frame ones; the method was immunoSEQ multiplex PCR. The sample comprises 25,000 or so clones, 94% of which are singletons, and 3.5% to 4.5% rests with the top ten. The sequenced sample was peripheral blood. The receptor set was obtained from a woman between 45 and 60 years old with active COVID-19.

The table lists this clone with a count of one. The chain has TRBV29-1 and TRBJ2-6, with D hard to call. Trimming shortened V by 4 bases and J by 1 base, and 14 bases separated the two germline ends. The CDR3 is 16 residues long. Germline loops: CDR1 SQVTM, CDR2 ANQGSEA. This CDR3 reads CSVVGSSFSGANVLTF. Here the CDR3 DNA reads TGCAGCGTTGTAGGTAGCTCCTTTTCTGGGGCCAACGTCCTGACTTTC.

The chain is built from TRBV19 and TRBJ1-5, with no clear D. CDR3 length: 18 residues. Trimming cost V 0 bases and J 2 bases, with 17 bases left between them. Germline CDR1 and CDR2: LNHDA and SQIVND (reference sequence). CDR3 loop: CASSIEGMATGGNQPQHF. The CDR3 coding sequence is TGTGCCAGTAGTATAGAAGGTATGGCGACGGGTGGCAATCAGCCCCAGCATTTT.

V is TRBV2 and J is TRBJ1-5; 9 nucleotides align to TRBD1. This CDR3 spans 15 amino acids. V lost 7 bases, J lost 3 bases, and 7 bases stayed unmatched. Germline loops: CDR1 SNHLY, CDR2 FYNNEI. CDR3 DNA: TGTGCCAGCAATTCCGGGACAGGGACCAATCAGCCCCAGCATTTT. It encodes CASNSGTGTNQPQHF.

V gene TRBV5-1 combines with J gene TRBJ1-2; D ambiguous. The CDR3 contains 15 residues. The V and J ends lost 0 bases and 6 bases respectively, with 15 bases between them. Germline CDR1 and CDR2: SGHRS and YFSETQ. CDR3 in amino acids: CASSLADAERDGYTF. CDR3 nucleotides: TGCGCCAGCAGCTTGGCCGACGCAGAGCGAGATGGCTACACCTTC.

This sequence joins TRBV27 and TRBJ1-2, with no clear D. The CDR3 runs to 14 residues. Per germline, CDR1 MNHEY and CDR2 SMNVEV (reference sequence). V shed 4 bases and J shed 0 bases, with 9 bases lying between them. This CDR3 reads CASSWAGANYGYTF. The CDR3 DNA sequence: TGTGCCAGCAGTTGGGCAGGCGCTAACTATGGCTACACCTTC.